Sequencing of this T cell receptor beta chain was carried out in a study of T-cell reconstitution after alpha-beta-depleted transplantation in children. Findings and caveats of the study: T-cell numbers and diversity one year post-transplant derived largely from freshly generated T cells.

This clonotype was recorded a few times. Its antigen is not known. Unique molecular identifiers were incorporated when the TCRbeta library was constructed. TCRdb ran MiXCR on the PCR reads and lists one entry per CDR3 protein. The table lists approximately 800,000 distinct CDR3 sequences, roughly 16% of them singletons, with about 5% in the top ten. V shed 3 bases and J 4 bases; nucleotides not matched to a gene: 10. Germline V CDR1 and CDR2: DFQATT, SNEGSKA (reference sequence). There are 16 residues in the CDR3. Sequencing was performed on PBMCs, mostly from graft donor cells, taken 360 days after TCRalphabeta/CD19-depleted stem cell transplant. This TCR derives from a male patient under 18 who had a stem cell transplant for acute lymphoblastic leukemia, so the T cells may come from the graft donor. The genes are TRBV20-1 and TRBJ2-7; 12 nucleotides agree with TRBD2. The CDR3 is CSASSFRLAGVYEQYF. DNA for the CDR3: TGCAGTGCTAGCAGTTTCCGACTAGCGGGAGTATACGAGCAGTACTTC.